The clone carrying this T cell receptor (beta chain) was detected only once. Its matching antigen is unknown. This record comes from a study of cytomegalovirus exposure and HLA in healthy donors. About the research overall: Membership in the Caucasian-associated ancestry cluster was found for 81% of roughly 360 genotyped donors. The study, taken as a whole, reports: An analysis that came later showed most CMV-associated TCR beta chains appearing HLA-restricted. According to an earlier analysis, most TCR beta V segments yielded productive rearrangements about 90% or about 30% of the time.

V dropped 4 bases and J dropped 8; count of bases not matched to a gene: 10. The CDR3 is 14 amino acids. Germline loops: CDR1 SGHRS, CDR2 YFSETQ. The primer mix had 60 Vbeta and 13 Jbeta primers. TCRdb keeps only in-frame clones here, not all; method: immunoSEQ multiplex PCR. The sample lists 250,000 to 350,000 clones, 86% occurring once. The chain is built from TRBV5-1 and TRBJ1-2, with 8 bases that match TRBD1. The sequencing input was PBMCs. This receptor was obtained from a man between 35 and 55 years old in good health and CMV-seropositive. The CDR3 DNA sequence: TGCGCCAGCAGCACCCTGACAGGGGAGGAAGGCTACACCTTC. This codes for CASSTLTGEEGYTF.